This TCR beta chain was documented in a study of blood T cell repertoires in COVID-19. Study-wide context: Specimens from acute and convalescent COVID-19 originated in the United States, Italy and Spain.

V gave up 4 bases and J gave up 3 bases, with 17 bases separating them. Germline values: CDR1 SEHNR, CDR2 FQNEAQ (reference sequence). The CDR3 covers 16 residues. Profiled with immunoSEQ multiplex PCR; TCRdb holds only in-frame clones, not every one. The table has 200,000 to 250,000 clones, about four fifths seen once. This chain uses TRBV7-9 with TRBJ2-3, with D possibly matching TRBD1 (5 bases). The receptor was isolated from a woman older than 75 with acute or convalescent COVID-19. The sample was peripheral blood. CDR3 DNA: TGTGCCAGCAGCTCCATAGACAGCGTACGAACAGATACGCAGTATTTT. Encoded protein: CASSSIDSVRTDTQYF.